The rows below give T cell receptor beta chains drawn from one sample of a study of blood T cell repertoires in COVID-19. Measured with immunoSEQ multiplex PCR; TCRdb has only the in-frame clones, and not every one. The table lists fewer than 200,000 clones, about 80% of them singletons. Sequences were obtained from peripheral blood. These receptor sequences come from a woman in her 70s with acute or convalescent COVID-19. Each CDR3 is given with its conserved first and last residue. The D gene is left open where the match is weak. Clone size is not always given. Where it is, it says once, few, many or a class for expanded clones.

d_call: TRBD1; j_call: TRBJ1-5; v_call: TRBV28; clone_size: -; cdr3_aa: CASRGTGGGWNNQPQHF; cdr3_nt: TGTGCCAGCAGGGGGACAGGGGGGGGATGGAACAATCAGCCCCAGCATTTT
d_call: TRBD2; j_call: TRBJ2-5; v_call: TRBV12-3/TRBV12-4; clone_size: -; cdr3_aa: CASSRGGHGAQYF; cdr3_nt: TGTGCCAGCAGTCGGGGAGGGCACGGGGCCCAGTACTTC
d_call: -; j_call: TRBJ1-4; v_call: TRBV7-2; clone_size: -; cdr3_aa: CASSFSGSRGEKLFF; cdr3_nt: TGTGCCAGCAGCTTCTCCGGGAGCCGCGGTGAAAAACTGTTTTTT
d_call: TRBD2; j_call: TRBJ2-5; v_call: TRBV7-2; clone_size: -; cdr3_aa: CASSPWATSGGADGTQYF; cdr3_nt: TGTGCCAGCAGCCCCTGGGCCACTAGCGGGGGGGCCGATGGGACCCAGTACTTC
d_call: -; j_call: TRBJ1-4; v_call: TRBV3-1/TRBV3-2; clone_size: -; cdr3_aa: CASSRAGDNEKLFF; cdr3_nt: TGTGCCAGCAGCCGAGCGGGGGATAATGAAAAACTGTTTTTT
d_call: TRBD1; j_call: TRBJ2-1; v_call: TRBV6-1; clone_size: few; cdr3_aa: CASSEAWDRTYNEQFF; cdr3_nt: TGTGCCAGCAGTGAAGCTTGGGACAGGACCTACAATGAGCAGTTCTTC
d_call: -; j_call: TRBJ1-3; v_call: TRBV30; clone_size: once; cdr3_aa: CAWRVRVSSGNTIYF; cdr3_nt: TGTGCCTGGAGGGTGAGGGTGAGCTCTGGAAACACCATATATTTT
d_call: -; j_call: TRBJ1-1; v_call: TRBV12-3/TRBV12-4; clone_size: -; cdr3_aa: CASSLAAGTEAFF; cdr3_nt: TGTGCCAGCAGTTTAGCTGCAGGGACTGAAGCTTTCTTT
d_call: -; j_call: TRBJ1-5; v_call: TRBV4-3; clone_size: -; cdr3_aa: CASSQAIGPRGDQPQHF; cdr3_nt: TGCGCCAGCAGCCAGGCCATAGGACCCAGGGGTGATCAGCCCCAGCATTTT
d_call: TRBD2; j_call: TRBJ2-5; v_call: TRBV7-9; clone_size: -; cdr3_aa: CASSPQTSGGRGETQYF; cdr3_nt: TGTGCCAGCAGCCCTCAGACTAGCGGGGGGCGGGGAGAGACCCAGTACTTC
d_call: -; j_call: TRBJ1-6; v_call: TRBV3-1/TRBV3-2; clone_size: few; cdr3_aa: CASSHTTGDSPLHF; cdr3_nt: TGTGCCAGCAGCCACACAACCGGGGATTCACCCCTCCACTTT
d_call: TRBD2; j_call: TRBJ2-1; v_call: TRBV2; clone_size: -; cdr3_aa: CASNLAGEYNEQFF; cdr3_nt: TGTGCCAGCAATCTAGCGGGAGAGTACAATGAGCAGTTCTTC
d_call: TRBD1; j_call: TRBJ2-7; v_call: TRBV5-1; clone_size: -; cdr3_aa: CASSATGGSYEQYF; cdr3_nt: TGCGCCAGCAGCGCGACAGGGGGCTCCTACGAGCAGTACTTC
d_call: TRBD1; j_call: TRBJ1-1; v_call: TRBV7-2; clone_size: -; cdr3_aa: CASSLDYTGVTEAFF; cdr3_nt: TGTGCCAGCAGCTTAGATTATACAGGGGTCACTGAAGCTTTCTTT
d_call: -; j_call: TRBJ1-2; v_call: TRBV29-1; clone_size: -; cdr3_aa: CSVDNTQGNYGYTF; cdr3_nt: TGCAGCGTCGACAATACCCAGGGTAACTATGGCTACACCTTC
d_call: -; j_call: TRBJ1-1; v_call: TRBV2; clone_size: -; cdr3_aa: CASMVGGTGNTEAFF; cdr3_nt: TGTGCCAGCATGGTGGGGGGAACGGGGAACACTGAAGCTTTCTTT
d_call: TRBD1; j_call: TRBJ1-1; v_call: TRBV29-1; clone_size: -; cdr3_aa: CSVGDSRTGPNTEAFF; cdr3_nt: TGCAGCGTTGGGGACTCAAGGACAGGGCCTAACACTGAAGCTTTCTTT
d_call: -; j_call: TRBJ1-6; v_call: TRBV5-6; clone_size: -; cdr3_aa: CASSSDRESNSPLHF; cdr3_nt: TGTGCCAGCAGCTCCGACAGAGAAAGTAATTCACCCCTCCACTTT
d_call: -; j_call: TRBJ1-1; v_call: TRBV19; clone_size: -; cdr3_aa: CASSTQGTWEAFF; cdr3_nt: TGTGCCAGTAGTACACAGGGTACGTGGGAAGCTTTCTTT
d_call: -; j_call: TRBJ2-7; v_call: TRBV28; clone_size: once; cdr3_aa: CASSFLDRSHEQYF; cdr3_nt: TGTGCCAGCAGTTTCCTTGACAGAAGCCACGAGCAGTACTTC
d_call: -; j_call: TRBJ2-3; v_call: TRBV12-5; clone_size: -; cdr3_aa: CASATGDPTDTQYF; cdr3_nt: TGTGCTAGCGCTACGGGGGACCCTACAGATACGCAGTATTTT
d_call: -; j_call: TRBJ2-6; v_call: TRBV4-3; clone_size: -; cdr3_aa: CASSQDFYESGMGALRANVLTF; cdr3_nt: TGCGCCAGCAGCCAAGATTTTTATGAGTCTGGGATGGGGGCTCTACGGGCCAACGTCCTGACTTTC
d_call: -; j_call: TRBJ1-1; v_call: TRBV7-2; clone_size: -; cdr3_aa: CASSLGRGSEAFF; cdr3_nt: TGTGCCAGCAGCTTAGGCAGGGGTTCTGAAGCTTTCTTT
d_call: TRBD2; j_call: TRBJ2-3; v_call: TRBV9; clone_size: few; cdr3_aa: CASSVLGTSGTDTQYF; cdr3_nt: TGTGCCAGCAGCGTTCTAGGGACTAGCGGGACAGATACGCAGTATTTT
d_call: -; j_call: TRBJ2-5; v_call: TRBV5-1; clone_size: -; cdr3_aa: CASSPRLGQETQYF; cdr3_nt: TGCGCCAGCAGCCCTAGACTAGGACAAGAGACCCAGTACTTC
d_call: TRBD1; j_call: TRBJ1-2; v_call: TRBV27; clone_size: -; cdr3_aa: CASSSPATGNYGYTF; cdr3_nt: TGTGCCAGCAGTTCCCCAGCGACAGGGAACTATGGCTACACCTTC
d_call: -; j_call: TRBJ1-3; v_call: TRBV30; clone_size: -; cdr3_aa: CAWSVSFDSQRNTIYF; cdr3_nt: TGTGCCTGGAGTGTATCTTTCGACAGTCAGCGAAACACCATATATTTT
d_call: -; j_call: TRBJ2-2; v_call: TRBV24-1; clone_size: -; cdr3_aa: CATSDTSLRDSVTGELFF; cdr3_nt: TGTGCCACCAGTGATACCTCTCTCAGGGATTCGGTCACCGGGGAGCTGTTTTTT
d_call: -; j_call: TRBJ1-5; v_call: TRBV7-8; clone_size: -; cdr3_aa: CASSSKTGADSNQPQHF; cdr3_nt: TGTGCCAGCAGCTCAAAGACAGGTGCAGATAGCAATCAGCCCCAGCATTTT
d_call: -; j_call: TRBJ1-5; v_call: TRBV5-3; clone_size: -; cdr3_aa: CARSPREGSSNQPQHF; cdr3_nt: TGTGCCAGAAGTCCGCGGGAAGGGAGTAGCAATCAGCCCCAGCATTTT
d_call: TRBD2; j_call: TRBJ2-7; v_call: TRBV10-1; clone_size: -; cdr3_aa: CASCNSGRKRRGQTYEQYF; cdr3_nt: TGCGCCAGCTGCAATAGCGGGAGGAAGCGCCGTGGCCAGACCTACGAGCAGTACTTC
d_call: TRBD2; j_call: TRBJ2-2; v_call: TRBV3-1/TRBV3-2; clone_size: -; cdr3_aa: CASSLGGGAPGELFF; cdr3_nt: TGTGCCAGCAGCCTAGGCGGGGGGGCCCCCGGGGAGCTGTTTTTT
d_call: TRBD2; j_call: TRBJ2-2; v_call: TRBV24-1; clone_size: few; cdr3_aa: CATRSGGANTGELFF; cdr3_nt: TGTGCCACCCGTTCGGGAGGAGCGAACACCGGGGAGCTGTTTTTT
d_call: TRBD1; j_call: TRBJ1-5; v_call: TRBV19; clone_size: -; cdr3_aa: CASSKDRGPDQPQHF; cdr3_nt: TGTGCCAGTAGTAAAGACAGGGGGCCGGATCAGCCCCAGCATTTT
d_call: -; j_call: TRBJ2-5; v_call: TRBV23-1; clone_size: -; cdr3_aa: CASSQERSLTYDQYF; cdr3_nt: TGCGCCAGCAGTCAAGAGAGAAGCCTCACCTACGACCAGTACTTC
d_call: -; j_call: TRBJ2-3; v_call: TRBV18; clone_size: -; cdr3_aa: CASSPVGGPTDTQYF; cdr3_nt: TGTGCCAGCTCACCTGTCGGGGGACCAACAGATACGCAGTATTTT
d_call: -; j_call: TRBJ1-6; v_call: TRBV2; clone_size: -; cdr3_aa: CASSVRGDYNSPLHF; cdr3_nt: TGTGCCAGCAGTGTCAGGGGCGACTATAATTCACCCCTCCACTTT
d_call: TRBD1; j_call: TRBJ2-1; v_call: TRBV9; clone_size: -; cdr3_aa: CASRRGTGNEQFF; cdr3_nt: TGTGCCAGCAGGCGTGGGACAGGTAATGAGCAGTTCTTC
d_call: -; j_call: TRBJ1-4; v_call: TRBV2; clone_size: -; cdr3_aa: CASSVGAEKLFF; cdr3_nt: TGTGCCAGCAGTGTAGGAGCTGAAAAACTGTTTTTT
d_call: -; j_call: TRBJ2-7; v_call: TRBV11-2; clone_size: -; cdr3_aa: CASSLTGFGQYF; cdr3_nt: TGTGCCAGCAGCCTTACAGGTTTTGGGCAGTACTTC
d_call: TRBD1; j_call: TRBJ2-7; v_call: TRBV5-6; clone_size: once; cdr3_aa: CASSAGTGGEQYF; cdr3_nt: TGTGCCAGCAGCGCTGGGACAGGAGGCGAGCAGTACTTC
d_call: -; j_call: TRBJ1-5; v_call: TRBV6-6; clone_size: -; cdr3_aa: CASRAQAAQPQHF; cdr3_nt: TGTGCCAGCAGAGCACAGGCTGCTCAGCCCCAGCATTTT
d_call: -; j_call: TRBJ1-2; v_call: TRBV3-1/TRBV3-2; clone_size: -; cdr3_aa: CASSQPEGGYGYTF; cdr3_nt: TGTGCCAGCAGCCAACCGGAAGGGGGCTATGGCTACACCTTC
d_call: TRBD1; j_call: TRBJ2-7; v_call: TRBV2; clone_size: -; cdr3_aa: CASKGAQETYEQYF; cdr3_nt: TGTGCCAGCAAGGGGGCGCAGGAGACCTACGAGCAGTACTTC
d_call: TRBD2; j_call: TRBJ2-1; v_call: TRBV27; clone_size: -; cdr3_aa: CASTLAGADEQFF; cdr3_nt: TGTGCCAGCACCCTAGCGGGCGCAGATGAGCAGTTCTTC
d_call: -; j_call: TRBJ1-3; v_call: TRBV5-1; clone_size: -; cdr3_aa: CASSLVTGMGHTIYF; cdr3_nt: TGCGCCAGCAGCTTGGTTACAGGGATGGGACACACCATATATTTT
d_call: TRBD2; j_call: TRBJ2-1; v_call: TRBV12-5; clone_size: -; cdr3_aa: CASGYGRIYSGGTVYNEQFF; cdr3_nt: TGTGCTAGTGGATACGGCAGGATTTATAGCGGGGGGACCGTCTACAATGAGCAGTTCTTC
d_call: TRBD2; j_call: TRBJ2-7; v_call: TRBV28; clone_size: -; cdr3_aa: CASSRRLAGTDYEQYF; cdr3_nt: TGTGCCAGCAGCCGCCGACTAGCGGGAACCGATTACGAGCAGTACTTC